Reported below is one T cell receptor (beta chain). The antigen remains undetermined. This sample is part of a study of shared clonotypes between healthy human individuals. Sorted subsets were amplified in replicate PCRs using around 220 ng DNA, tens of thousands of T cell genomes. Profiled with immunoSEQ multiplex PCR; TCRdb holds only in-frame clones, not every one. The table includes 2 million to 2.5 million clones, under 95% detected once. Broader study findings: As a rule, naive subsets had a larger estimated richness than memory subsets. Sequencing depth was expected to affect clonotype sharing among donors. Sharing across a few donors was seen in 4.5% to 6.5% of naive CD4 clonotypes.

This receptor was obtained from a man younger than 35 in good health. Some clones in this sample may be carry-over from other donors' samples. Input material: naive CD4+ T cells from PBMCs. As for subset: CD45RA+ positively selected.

CDR3 DNA sequence: TGTGCCAGCAGTTTTGGGGGGAGCATCCAAGAGACCCAGTACTTC. Residues: CASSFGGSIQETQYF. V is TRBV28 and J is TRBJ2-5, with D possibly matching TRBD2 (6 bases). V was clipped by 3 bases and J by 1 base, with 12 bases between them. The CDR3 is 15 residues long. CDR1 and CDR2 (germline): MDHEN, SYDVKM.